This T cell receptor beta chain was captured by sequencing in a study of cytomegalovirus exposure and HLA in healthy donors. Only one count was recorded for this clone. Vbeta (60) and Jbeta (13) primers were used in the PCR. The table came from immunoSEQ multiplex PCR; TCRdb's copy has only in-frame clones and leaves some out. Of 110,000 to 150,000 clones listed, around 75% are singletons. V lost 1 base to trimming and J lost 6 bases, with 9 bases between them. Germline V lookup: CDR1 SGHTA, CDR2 FQGNSA. The CDR3 runs to 13 residues. The TCR sequence derives from a female donor in good health and CMV-seronegative. The sequenced sample was PBMCs. The J gene is TRBJ1-1, the V gene TRBV7-2; D call uncertain. This chain's CDR3 is CASSLDSRAEAFF. The DNA of the CDR3 is TGTGCCAGCAGCTTAGACTCGAGGGCTGAAGCTTTCTTT.